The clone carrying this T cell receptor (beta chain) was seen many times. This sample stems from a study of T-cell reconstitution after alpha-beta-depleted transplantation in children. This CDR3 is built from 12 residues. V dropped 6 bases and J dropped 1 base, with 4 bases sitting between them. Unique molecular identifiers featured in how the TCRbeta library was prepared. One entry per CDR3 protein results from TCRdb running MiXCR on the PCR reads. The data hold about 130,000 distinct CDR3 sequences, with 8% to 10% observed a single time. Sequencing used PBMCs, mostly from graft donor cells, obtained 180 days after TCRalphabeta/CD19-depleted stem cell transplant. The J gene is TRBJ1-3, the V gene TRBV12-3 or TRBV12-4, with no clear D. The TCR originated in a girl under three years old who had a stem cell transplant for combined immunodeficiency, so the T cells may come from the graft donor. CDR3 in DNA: TGTGCCAGCAGGGTATCTGGAAACACCATATATTTT. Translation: CASRVSGNTIYF.